The 12 T cell receptor beta chains reported below all come from one sample, sequenced in a study of low-dose radiotherapy and immunotherapy resistance in tumors. Time point reported: before trial treatment. TRAV- and TRBV-specific primers primed first-strand cDNA, covering alpha and beta chains. TCR amplification used 20 PCR cycles, a constant-region primer and a V-primer adapter. Each CDR3 protein gets one entry after TCRdb re-called the reads with MiXCR. The table has some 57,000 distinct CDR3 sequences, 20% to 25% seen once. The sequencing here drew on PBMCs, taken before treatment. These receptors all come from a male donor with prostate cancer.

This clonotype was detected many times. This chain uses TRBV4-1 with TRBJ2-7; 7 bases map to TRBD1. Germline V CDR1 and CDR2: MGHRA, YSYEKL. CDR3 length equals 15 residues. V dropped 1 base and J dropped 2; count of bases not matched to a gene: 5. In nucleotides, the CDR3 is TGCGCCAGCAGCCAAGGACAGGGCTTAACCTACGAGCAGTACTTC. Translated: CASSQGQGLTYEQYF.

This clonotype was detected a few times. The V gene is TRBV5-1, the J gene TRBJ2-1; 7 positions agree with TRBD1. The CDR3 is made up of 15 amino acids. With V trimmed by 1 base and J by 5 bases, 6 bases remained unmatched. CDR1 is SGHRS and CDR2 is YFSETQ in the germline V gene. The CDR3 loop is CASSLRGPSDNEQFF. CDR3 coding DNA: TGCGCCAGCAGCTTGAGGGGGCCTTCAGACAATGAGCAGTTCTTC.

This clonotype was recorded many times. The chain joins TRBV3-1 to TRBJ1-2, with D perhaps matching TRBD1 (6 bases). The CDR3 runs to 16 residues. Per the germline V gene, CDR1 is LGHDT and CDR2 is YNNKEL (reference sequence). V was shortened by 3 bases and J by 1 base, with 15 bases between the two germline ends. For the CDR3, the DNA is TGTGCCAGCAGCCAGAGGGGGGGGCTTCTTAACTATGGCTACACCTTC. Translation: CASSQRGGLLNYGYTF.

This clonotype was recorded a few times. The chain combines TRBV9 with TRBJ1-1; D is possibly TRBD1 (5 bases). Trimming stripped 3 bases from V and 4 bases from J, with 16 bases between. Germline lookup yields CDR1 SGDLS and CDR2 YYNGEE. This CDR3 has 15 amino acids. CDR3 DNA: TGTGCCAGCAGCGGACTGAGTTTGGGGGGCACTGAAGCTTTCTTT. Residues: CASSGLSLGGTEAFF.

As concerns this clonotype: A far larger clone is off by one base, so a read error is likely. The V call is TRBV20-1, the J call TRBJ2-7, with no clear D. The V end was cut by 5 bases, the J end by 7 bases, with 12 bases between. CDR3 length: 11 residues. The germline V gene encodes CDR1 DFQATT and CDR2 SNEGSKA (reference sequence). CDR3 residues: CSAESGNEQYF. CDR3 sequence (DNA): TGCAGTGCTGAATCTGGGAATGAGCAGTACTTC.

This clonotype has at least ten counts. The rearrangement uses TRBV7-2 and TRBJ2-5, with TRBD2 identical over 11 bases. This CDR3 is built from 14 residues. J was trimmed by 3 bases and V by 5 bases; bases with no gene match: 2. Germline CDR1 is SGHTA and CDR2 is FQGNSA. CDR3 DNA sequence: TGTGCCAGCAGCCTGGGACTAGCGGAAGAGACCCAGTACTTC. It is translated as CASSLGLAEETQYF.

This clonotype has at least ten counts. The V and J genes are TRBV5-4 and TRBJ2-7, with 10 bases lining up with TRBD2. This CDR3 comprises 15 residues. Per the germline V gene, CDR1 is SGHNT and CDR2 is YYREEE (reference sequence). J gave up 6 bases and V 6 bases, and 12 bases lay outside the gene matches. The CDR3: CASTPGGLAGVEQYF. As DNA, the CDR3 is TGTGCCAGCACCCCCGGTGGGCTAGCGGGAGTCGAGCAGTACTTC.

The gene calls are TRBV7-2 and TRBJ2-1; TRBD2 matches 14 bases. V was pared by 5 bases and J by 3 bases, with 12 bases of the junction left unmatched. The CDR3 consists of 19 residues. Per the germline V gene, CDR1 is SGHTA and CDR2 is FQGNSA. In DNA form, the CDR3 reads TGTGCCAGCAGCCCTCGGACACGACTAGCGGGAGGGCTCTACAATGAGCAGTTCTTC. The encoded protein is CASSPRTRLAGGLYNEQFF.

There are many counts of this clonotype. The chain has TRBV6-2 or TRBV6-3 and TRBJ2-3; D could derive from TRBD1 or TRBD2 (6 bases each). The V end was cut by 5 bases, the J end by 4 bases, with 19 bases between. CDR3 size: 16 residues. The V gene's germline CDR1 is MNHEY and CDR2 SVGEGT. The CDR3 sequence: CASSERRGKVSDTQYF. CDR3 nucleotide sequence: TGTGCCAGCAGTGAAAGGAGGGGGAAGGTTTCAGATACGCAGTATTTT.

This chain connects TRBV30 to TRBJ1-2, with D perhaps TRBD1 (5 bases). The CDR3 runs to 10 residues. Germline V CDR1 and CDR2: GTSNPN, SVGIG (reference sequence). Between the trimmed V and J ends, which lost 8 bases and 5 bases, there was a span of 9 bases. This chain's CDR3 is CAGTGYGYTF. CDR3 nucleotide sequence: TGTGCCGGGACGGGGTATGGCTACACCTTC.

The J gene is TRBJ2-7, the V gene TRBV6-6, with 9 bases matching TRBD2. This CDR3 has 16 amino acids. Germline CDR1 reads MNHNY; CDR2 reads SVGAGI (reference sequence). J gave up 4 bases and V 0 bases, and 7 bases lay outside the gene matches. CDR3 in DNA: TGTGCCAGCAGTTACTCGGAGGCGGGGGGGACTTACGAGCAGTACTTC. This encodes CASSYSEAGGTYEQYF.

The sample holds many counts of this clonotype. This chain links TRBV28 with TRBJ1-5; no clear D gene. The CDR3 runs 14 residues. Trimming removed 7 bases from V and 0 bases from J, with 10 bases in between. Germline V gives CDR1 MDHEN, CDR2 SYDVKM. CDR3 bases: TGTGCCAGCACTAAGGGTAATAGCAATCAGCCCCAGCATTTT. It translates to CASTKGNSNQPQHF.